These T cell receptor beta chains were read from a single sample in a study of blood T cell repertoires in COVID-19. Method: immunoSEQ multiplex PCR; TCRdb's copy keeps in-frame clones and lacks some. The data hold a few hundred thousand clones, with 70% to 90% observed a single time. The specimen was PBMCs or T cells enriched from blood (not recorded which). Receptor source: a middle-aged woman who had recovered from COVID-19. The CDR3 runs from the conserved cysteine through the conserved F or W. Each record gives: D gene, J gene, V gene, clone size, CDR3 DNA, CDR3 protein. A D gene is named only where the DNA matches it firmly. Size is omitted from some rows. Given values are once, few, many or a class for expanded clones.

D gene: .
J gene: TRBJ1-2
V gene: TRBV25-1
clone size: .
CDR3 DNA: TGTGCCAGCAGTGACAGCGGCTTCTATGGCTACACCTTC
CDR3 protein: CASSDSGFYGYTF

D gene: TRBD2
J gene: TRBJ2-1
V gene: TRBV13
clone size: few
CDR3 DNA: TGTGCCAGCAGCTCGACACTAGCGGGAGGGTACTACAATGAGCAGTTCTTC
CDR3 protein: CASSSTLAGGYYNEQFF

D gene: TRBD2
J gene: TRBJ2-1
V gene: TRBV19
clone size: .
CDR3 DNA: TGTGCCAGTTCAGCGGGAGGGCCGATGAATGAGCAGTTCTTC
CDR3 protein: CASSAGGPMNEQFF

D gene: TRBD2
J gene: TRBJ2-7
V gene: TRBV4-2
clone size: .
CDR3 DNA: TGTGCCAGCAGCCAACCAGCCGACGGACTAGGTGGTCCCCTCGAGCAGTACTTC
CDR3 protein: CASSQPADGLGGPLEQYF

D gene: .
J gene: TRBJ1-2
V gene: TRBV11-3
clone size: .
CDR3 DNA: TGTGCCAGCAGCCCAGCTTACAGGGATTCCTATGGCTACACCTTC
CDR3 protein: CASSPAYRDSYGYTF

D gene: .
J gene: TRBJ1-1
V gene: TRBV25-1
clone size: .
CDR3 DNA: TGTGCCAGCAGTGAATTAAGAGGGTTTGTTACTTCGAACACTGAAGCTTTCTTT
CDR3 protein: CASSELRGFVTSNTEAFF

D gene: TRBD1
J gene: TRBJ1-2
V gene: TRBV2
clone size: .
CDR3 DNA: TGTGCCAGCAGTACAGGGGGCGTTGGCTACACCTTC
CDR3 protein: CASSTGGVGYTF

D gene: TRBD1
J gene: TRBJ1-1
V gene: TRBV5-1
clone size: .
CDR3 DNA: TGCGCCAGCAGCCGACAGGGAGCCACTGAAGCTTTCTTT
CDR3 protein: CASSRQGATEAFF

D gene: TRBD2
J gene: TRBJ2-3
V gene: TRBV5-6
clone size: .
CDR3 DNA: TGTGCCAGCAGCACGAGGCGGACTAGCGGGAGTTTAGATACGCAGTATTTT
CDR3 protein: CASSTRRTSGSLDTQYF

D gene: .
J gene: TRBJ1-3
V gene: TRBV5-4
clone size: .
CDR3 DNA: TGTGCCAGCAGCTTGGTGTCTCATGGAGTAAACACCATATATTTT
CDR3 protein: CASSLVSHGVNTIYF

D gene: .
J gene: TRBJ1-2
V gene: TRBV10-2
clone size: once
CDR3 DNA: TGCGCCAGCGCCCAAGACAGTAACTATGGCTACACCTTC
CDR3 protein: CASAQDSNYGYTF

D gene: TRBD2
J gene: TRBJ2-1
V gene: TRBV3-1/TRBV3-2
clone size: .
CDR3 DNA: TGTGCCAGCAGCCTTGGGTCGCCAACAGGAGTAGCGGGAGGGCCGGGCAATGAGCAGTTCTTC
CDR3 protein: CASSLGSPTGVAGGPGNEQFF

D gene: TRBD2
J gene: TRBJ2-1
V gene: TRBV7-9
clone size: few
CDR3 DNA: TGTGCCAGCAGCTTTGGTGGACTAGCCAATGAGCAGTTCTTC
CDR3 protein: CASSFGGLANEQFF

D gene: .
J gene: TRBJ2-6
V gene: TRBV11-2
clone size: .
CDR3 DNA: TGTGCCAGCAGCGACGACCCTAGGGGGGGTGGGGCCAACGTCCTGACTTTC
CDR3 protein: CASSDDPRGGGANVLTF

D gene: .
J gene: TRBJ2-1
V gene: TRBV6-2/TRBV6-3
clone size: .
CDR3 DNA: TGTGCCAGCAGTTACCCCAGCTGGAGCGGGCGGTACAATGAGCAGTTCTTC
CDR3 protein: CASSYPSWSGRYNEQFF

D gene: TRBD2
J gene: TRBJ2-1
V gene: TRBV7-8
clone size: .
CDR3 DNA: TGTGCCAGCAAACCCGGGACTAGCGGGAACTACAATGAGCAGTTCTTC
CDR3 protein: CASKPGTSGNYNEQFF

D gene: .
J gene: TRBJ1-3
V gene: TRBV30
clone size: .
CDR3 DNA: TGTGCCTGGACACCCGCGTCCGACTCTGGAAACACCATATATTTT
CDR3 protein: CAWTPASDSGNTIYF

D gene: .
J gene: TRBJ1-2
V gene: TRBV7-2
clone size: few
CDR3 DNA: TGTGCCAGCAGCTTAGGAGGAGTGACGTCTAACTATGGCTACACCTTC
CDR3 protein: CASSLGGVTSNYGYTF

D gene: .
J gene: TRBJ2-3
V gene: TRBV4-1
clone size: .
CDR3 DNA: TGCGCCAGCAGCCTCAGGGGGGCTAGCAGCTTCACAGATACGCAGTATTTT
CDR3 protein: CASSLRGASSFTDTQYF

D gene: .
J gene: TRBJ1-1
V gene: TRBV25-1
clone size: .
CDR3 DNA: TGTGCCAGCAGCCCGAATCCAGGGGTAGACACTGAAGCTTTCTTT
CDR3 protein: CASSPNPGVDTEAFF

D gene: TRBD2
J gene: TRBJ2-1
V gene: TRBV10-1
clone size: .
CDR3 DNA: TGCGCCAGCAGTGAGTATCCGGGACTAGCGGGAGGAGCTTTTATTAATGAGCAGTTCTTC
CDR3 protein: CASSEYPGLAGGAFINEQFF

D gene: .
J gene: TRBJ2-5
V gene: TRBV5-1
clone size: .
CDR3 DNA: TGCGCCAGCAGCTTGTGGGGGCCGGAGACCCAGTACTTC
CDR3 protein: CASSLWGPETQYF